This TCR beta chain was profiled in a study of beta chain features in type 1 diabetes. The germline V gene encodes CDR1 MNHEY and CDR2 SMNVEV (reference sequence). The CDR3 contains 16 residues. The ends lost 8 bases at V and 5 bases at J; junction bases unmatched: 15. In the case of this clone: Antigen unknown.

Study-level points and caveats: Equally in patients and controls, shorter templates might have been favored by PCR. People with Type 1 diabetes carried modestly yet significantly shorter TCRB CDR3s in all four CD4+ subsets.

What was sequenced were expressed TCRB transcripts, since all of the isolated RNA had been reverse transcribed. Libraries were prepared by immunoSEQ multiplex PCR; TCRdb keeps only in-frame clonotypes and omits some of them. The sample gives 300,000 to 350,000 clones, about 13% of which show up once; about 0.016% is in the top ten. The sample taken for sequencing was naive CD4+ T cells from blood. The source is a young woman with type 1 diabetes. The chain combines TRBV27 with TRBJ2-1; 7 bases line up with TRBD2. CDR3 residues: CASGLRWEGLNNEQFF. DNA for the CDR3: TGTGCCAGCGGCTTACGGTGGGAGGGCCTGAACAATGAGCAGTTCTTC.